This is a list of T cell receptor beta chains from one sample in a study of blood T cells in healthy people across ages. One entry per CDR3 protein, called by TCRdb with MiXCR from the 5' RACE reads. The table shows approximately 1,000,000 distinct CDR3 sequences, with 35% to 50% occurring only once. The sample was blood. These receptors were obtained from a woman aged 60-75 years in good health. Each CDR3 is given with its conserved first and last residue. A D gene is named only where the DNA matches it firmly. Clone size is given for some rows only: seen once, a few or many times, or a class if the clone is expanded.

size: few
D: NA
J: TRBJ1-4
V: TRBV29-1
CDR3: CSVAPRGSNEKLFF
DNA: TGCAGCGTTGCCCCGCGGGGATCTAATGAAAAACTGTTTTTT

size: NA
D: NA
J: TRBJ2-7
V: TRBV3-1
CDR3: CASSQETAPSYEQYF
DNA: TGTGCCAGCAGCCAAGAGACCGCTCCGAGCTACGAGCAGTACTTC

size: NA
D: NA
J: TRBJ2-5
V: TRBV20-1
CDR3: CSVRGRGETQYF
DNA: TGCAGTGTCCGTGGGAGGGGGGAGACCCAGTACTTC

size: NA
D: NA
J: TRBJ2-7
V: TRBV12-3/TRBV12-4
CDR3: CASSLENSTYEQYF
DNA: TGTGCCAGCAGTTTGGAGAACAGTACTTACGAGCAGTACTTC

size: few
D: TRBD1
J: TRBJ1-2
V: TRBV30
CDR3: CAWRGGSNGYTF
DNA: TGTGCCTGGAGAGGGGGCTCAAATGGCTACACCTTC

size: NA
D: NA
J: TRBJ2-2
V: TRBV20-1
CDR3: CSARAGAAGELFF
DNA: TGCAGTGCCAGAGCGGGTGCGGCCGGGGAGCTGTTTTTT

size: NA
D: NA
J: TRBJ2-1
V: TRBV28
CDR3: CASSPIFRGGYNEQFF
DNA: TGTGCCAGCAGTCCCATTTTTAGGGGGGGATACAATGAGCAGTTCTTC

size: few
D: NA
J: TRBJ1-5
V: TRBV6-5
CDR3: CASRPHHRVGQPQHF
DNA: TGTGCCAGCAGACCCCATCACAGGGTTGGACAGCCCCAGCATTTT

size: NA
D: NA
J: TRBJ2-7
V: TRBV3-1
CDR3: CACSQNLISEQYF
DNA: TGTGCCTGCAGCCAGAACCTAATTTCCGAGCAGTACTTC

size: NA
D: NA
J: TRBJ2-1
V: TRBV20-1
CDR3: CSASEYRDPHYNEQFF
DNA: TGCAGTGCTAGTGAATACCGGGACCCACACTACAATGAGCAGTTCTTC

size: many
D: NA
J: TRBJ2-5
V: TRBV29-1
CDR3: CSVEVYLGETQYF
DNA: TGCAGCGTTGAAGTATACTTGGGGGAGACCCAGTACTTC

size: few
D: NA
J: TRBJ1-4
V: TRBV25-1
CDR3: CASSAGLATNEKLFF
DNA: TGTGCCAGCAGTGCAGGACTTGCAACTAATGAAAAACTGTTTTTT

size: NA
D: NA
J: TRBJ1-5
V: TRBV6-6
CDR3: CASTKQGPNQPQHF
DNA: TGTGCCAGCACCAAACAGGGTCCCAATCAGCCCCAGCATTTT

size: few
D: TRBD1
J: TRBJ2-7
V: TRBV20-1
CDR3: CSASLGQGFEQYF
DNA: TGCAGTGCTAGTCTGGGACAGGGATTCGAGCAGTACTTC

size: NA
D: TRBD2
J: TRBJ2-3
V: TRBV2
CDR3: CASSAFASGTSGAVGDTQYF
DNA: TGTGCCAGCAGCGCATTCGCCTCGGGGACTAGCGGAGCCGTGGGGGATACGCAGTATTTT

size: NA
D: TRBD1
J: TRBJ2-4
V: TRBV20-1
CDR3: CSARPATGLAKNIQYF
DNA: TGCAGTGCTAGACCGGCGACAGGGCTAGCCAAAAACATTCAGTACTTC

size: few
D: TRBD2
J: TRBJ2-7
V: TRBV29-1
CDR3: CSVFGLAGGSYEQYF
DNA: TGCAGCGTCTTCGGGCTAGCGGGAGGAAGCTACGAGCAGTACTTC

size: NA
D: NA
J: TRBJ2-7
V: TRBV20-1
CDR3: CSAPKSGRMYEQYF
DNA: TGCAGTGCTCCGAAGTCGGGCAGGATGTACGAGCAGTACTTC

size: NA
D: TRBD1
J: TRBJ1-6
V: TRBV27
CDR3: CASSLQGAPLHF
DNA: TGTGCCAGCAGTTTGCAGGGGGCCCCCCTCCACTTT

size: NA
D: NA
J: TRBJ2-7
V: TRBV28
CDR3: CASREQTNSYEQYF
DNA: TGTGCCAGCCGCGAACAGACTAACTCCTACGAGCAGTACTTC

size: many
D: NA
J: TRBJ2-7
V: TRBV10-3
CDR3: CAISESIGGLSSYEQYF
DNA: TGTGCCATCAGTGAGTCGATAGGCGGCCTGAGCTCCTACGAGCAGTACTTC

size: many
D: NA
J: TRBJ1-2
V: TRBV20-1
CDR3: CSARPQGREDGYTF
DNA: TGCAGTGCTAGACCCCAGGGACGTGAGGATGGCTACACCTTC

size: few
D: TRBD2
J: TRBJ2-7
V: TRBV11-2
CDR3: CASSLAAGGYYEQYF
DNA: TGTGCCAGCAGCTTAGCAGCGGGAGGATACTACGAGCAGTACTTC

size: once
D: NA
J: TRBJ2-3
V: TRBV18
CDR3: CASSLATEKSPDTQYF
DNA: TGTGCCAGCTCCCTAGCGACCGAGAAGTCCCCAGATACGCAGTATTTT

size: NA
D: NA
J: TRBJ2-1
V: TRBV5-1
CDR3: CASSWTGGNEQFF
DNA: TGCGCCAGCAGCTGGACGGGTGGGAATGAGCAGTTCTTC

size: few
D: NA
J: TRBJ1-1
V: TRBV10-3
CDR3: CAISESRQNTEAFF
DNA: TGTGCCATCAGTGAGTCCCGCCAGAACACTGAAGCTTTCTTT

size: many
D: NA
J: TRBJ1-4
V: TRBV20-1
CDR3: CSALLNEKLFF
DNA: TGCAGTGCTTTACTTAATGAAAAACTGTTTTTT

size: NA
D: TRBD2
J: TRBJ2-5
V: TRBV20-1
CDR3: CSARDPRASGRSETQYF
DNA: TGCAGTGCTAGAGATCCCCGGGCTAGCGGGAGATCAGAGACCCAGTACTTC

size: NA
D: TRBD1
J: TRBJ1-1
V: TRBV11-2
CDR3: CASSWTGGTEAFF
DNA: TGTGCCAGCAGCTGGACAGGGGGCACTGAAGCTTTCTTT

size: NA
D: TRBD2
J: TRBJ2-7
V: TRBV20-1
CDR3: CSASGGLGREGPYEQYF
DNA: TGCAGTGCTAGCGGGGGCCTGGGGCGGGAGGGCCCCTACGAGCAGTACTTC

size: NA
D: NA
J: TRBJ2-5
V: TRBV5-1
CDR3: CASSWGFDEQYF
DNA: TGCGCCAGCAGCTGGGGATTTGATGAGCAGTACTTC

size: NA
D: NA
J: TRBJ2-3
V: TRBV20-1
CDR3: CRAGIDTQYF
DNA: TGCAGGGCGGGGATTGATACGCAGTATTTT

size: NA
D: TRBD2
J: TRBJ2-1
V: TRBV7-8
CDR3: CASSIKGGSNEQFF
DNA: TGTGCCAGCAGCATAAAGGGCGGGAGCAATGAGCAGTTCTTC

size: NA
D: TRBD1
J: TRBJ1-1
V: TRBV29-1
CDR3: CSVPGQGAYTEAFF
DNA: TGCAGCGTTCCGGGACAGGGGGCTTACACTGAAGCTTTCTTT

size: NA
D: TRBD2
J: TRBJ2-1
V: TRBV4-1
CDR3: CASSQSAGEYNEQFF
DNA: TGCGCCAGCAGCCAATCGGCGGGAGAGTACAATGAGCAGTTCTTC

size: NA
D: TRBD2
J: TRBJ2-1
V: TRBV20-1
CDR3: CSAWTSGHAYNEQFF
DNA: TGCAGTGCCTGGACTAGCGGACATGCCTACAATGAGCAGTTCTTC

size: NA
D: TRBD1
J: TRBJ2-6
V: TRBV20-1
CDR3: CSVADRGRSGANVLTF
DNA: TGCAGTGTTGCTGACAGGGGGCGATCTGGGGCCAACGTCCTGACTTTC

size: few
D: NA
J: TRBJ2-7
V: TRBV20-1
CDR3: CSARAYGTLIYEQYF
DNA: TGCAGTGCTAGAGCTTATGGGACTTTGATCTACGAGCAGTACTTC

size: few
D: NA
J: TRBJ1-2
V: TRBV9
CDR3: CASSVGAEGYTF
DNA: TGTGCCAGCAGCGTAGGGGCGGAGGGCTACACCTTC

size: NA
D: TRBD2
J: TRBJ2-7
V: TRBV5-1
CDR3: CASSLEVGGGDYEQYF
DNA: TGCGCCAGCAGCTTGGAGGTTGGCGGGGGAGACTACGAGCAGTACTTC

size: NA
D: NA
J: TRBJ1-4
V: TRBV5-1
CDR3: CASSLDTTREKLFF
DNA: TGCGCCAGCAGCTTGGACACAACTCGGGAAAAACTGTTTTTT

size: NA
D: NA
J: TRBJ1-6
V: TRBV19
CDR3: CASSPSSYNSPLHF
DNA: TGTGCCAGTAGCCCGAGCTCCTATAATTCACCCCTCCACTTT

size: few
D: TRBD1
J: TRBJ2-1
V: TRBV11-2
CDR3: CASSLELQGARNEQFF
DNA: TGTGCCAGCAGCTTAGAGTTGCAGGGGGCCCGCAATGAGCAGTTCTTC

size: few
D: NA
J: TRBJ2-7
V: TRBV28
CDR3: CASHPPGLLHEQYF
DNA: TGTGCCAGCCACCCGCCGGGGCTATTACACGAGCAGTACTTC

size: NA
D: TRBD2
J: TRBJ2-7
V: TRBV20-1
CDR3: CSARRPAGGSYNEQYF
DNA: TGCAGTGCTAGACGTCCAGCGGGAGGGTCCTACAATGAGCAGTACTTC

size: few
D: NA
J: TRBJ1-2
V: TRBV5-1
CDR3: CASSAAGAQANYGYTF
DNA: TGCGCCAGCAGCGCAGCAGGGGCGCAAGCTAACTATGGCTACACCTTC

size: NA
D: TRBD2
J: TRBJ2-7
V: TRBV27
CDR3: CASSLLAGAGGEQYF
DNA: TGTGCCAGCAGTTTACTAGCGGGAGCAGGTGGGGAGCAGTACTTC

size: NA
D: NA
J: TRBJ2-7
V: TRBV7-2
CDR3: CASSITVGGSYEQYF
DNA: TGTGCCAGCAGCATAACTGTCGGTGGCTCCTACGAGCAGTACTTC

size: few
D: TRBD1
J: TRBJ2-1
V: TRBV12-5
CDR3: CASGLQGASYNEQFF
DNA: TGTGCTAGTGGCTTACAGGGGGCATCCTACAATGAGCAGTTCTTC

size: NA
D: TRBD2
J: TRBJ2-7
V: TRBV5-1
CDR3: CASSSGTSWYEQYF
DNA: TGCGCCAGCAGCTCCGGGACTAGCTGGTACGAGCAGTACTTC

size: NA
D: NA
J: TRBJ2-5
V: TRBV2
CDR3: CASSVLAAYQETQYF
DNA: TGTGCCAGCAGTGTACTTGCAGCGTACCAAGAGACCCAGTACTTC

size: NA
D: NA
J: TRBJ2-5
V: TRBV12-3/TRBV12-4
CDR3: CASRKTDGEETQYF
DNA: TGTGCCAGCAGAAAAACGGATGGGGAAGAGACCCAGTACTTC

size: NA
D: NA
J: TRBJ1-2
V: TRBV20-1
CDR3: CSARAEINYGYTF
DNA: TGCAGTGCTAGGGCAGAGATTAACTATGGCTACACCTTC

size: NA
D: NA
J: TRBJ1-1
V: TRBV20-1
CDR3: CSAREWGEADTEAFF
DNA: TGCAGTGCTAGAGAGTGGGGGGAGGCGGACACTGAAGCTTTCTTT